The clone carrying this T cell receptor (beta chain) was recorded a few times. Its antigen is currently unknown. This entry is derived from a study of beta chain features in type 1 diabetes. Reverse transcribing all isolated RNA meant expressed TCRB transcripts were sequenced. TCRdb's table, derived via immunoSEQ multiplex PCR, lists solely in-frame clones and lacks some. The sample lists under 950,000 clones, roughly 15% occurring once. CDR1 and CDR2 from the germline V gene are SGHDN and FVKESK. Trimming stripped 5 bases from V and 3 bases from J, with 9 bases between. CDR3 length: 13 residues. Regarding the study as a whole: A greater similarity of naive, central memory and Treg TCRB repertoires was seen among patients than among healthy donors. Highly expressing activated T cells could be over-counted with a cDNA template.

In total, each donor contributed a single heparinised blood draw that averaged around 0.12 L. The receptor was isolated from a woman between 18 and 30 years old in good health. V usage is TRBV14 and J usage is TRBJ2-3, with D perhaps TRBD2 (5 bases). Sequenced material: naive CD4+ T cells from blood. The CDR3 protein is CASSFGGTDTQYF. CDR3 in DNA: TGTGCCAGCAGCTTTGGCGGGACAGATACGCAGTATTTT.